This T cell receptor beta chain comes out of a study of cytomegalovirus exposure and HLA in healthy donors. Generated by immunoSEQ multiplex PCR, the TCRdb table keeps only in-frame clones and is missing some. The sample shows some 250,000 clones, 85% to 90% of them seen only once. CDR1 SGHRS and CDR2 YFSETQ come from the germline V gene. Trimming stripped 3 bases from V and 7 bases from J, with 19 bases between. This CDR3 is built from 15 residues. V usage is TRBV5-1 and J usage is TRBJ1-2; perhaps TRBD1 as D (6 bases). The TCR comes from a woman aged 18-35 years in good health and CMV-seronegative. The sequenced material came from PBMCs. CDR3: CASSSNQGIPLGYTF. CDR3 nucleotide sequence: TGCGCCAGCAGCTCGAATCAGGGGATCCCCCTTGGCTACACCTTC.